This T cell receptor beta chain was profiled in a study of T cell changes during pregnancy in multiple sclerosis. Sequencing used immunoSEQ multiplex PCR; TCRdb keeps in-frame clones, though not all of them. The repertoire holds tens of thousands of clones, 90% seen once, with approximately 4.7% in the top ten. V gave up 3 bases and J gave up 9 bases, with 6 bases separating them. CDR1 SEHNR and CDR2 FQNEAQ come from the germline V gene (reference sequence). The CDR3 length is 11 residues. The rearrangement joins TRBV7-9 to TRBJ2-1, with unresolved D. This material consisted of peripheral blood, taken in the second trimester of pregnancy. The sequence was obtained from a female donor in good health, enrolled as a control in a pregnancy study. The CDR3 DNA follows: TGTGCCAGCAGCTTCGGCGGTGAGCAGTTCTTC. Translating gives CASSFGGEQFF.